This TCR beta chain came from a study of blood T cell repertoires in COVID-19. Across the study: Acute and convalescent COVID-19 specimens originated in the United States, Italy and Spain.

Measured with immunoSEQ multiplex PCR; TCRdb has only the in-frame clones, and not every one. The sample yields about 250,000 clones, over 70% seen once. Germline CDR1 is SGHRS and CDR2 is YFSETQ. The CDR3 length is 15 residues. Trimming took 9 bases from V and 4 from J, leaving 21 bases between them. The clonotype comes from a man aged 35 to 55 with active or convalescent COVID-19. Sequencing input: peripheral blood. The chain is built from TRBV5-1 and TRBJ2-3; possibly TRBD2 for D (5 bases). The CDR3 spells CATIWRTGGPDTQYF. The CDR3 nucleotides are TGCGCCACCATCTGGAGGACGGGCGGCCCAGATACGCAGTATTTT.